This is a list of T cell receptor beta chains from one sample in a study of CD8+ T cells in alopecia areata. Method: immunoSEQ multiplex PCR; TCRdb's copy keeps in-frame clones and lacks some. The sample consists of some 190,000 clones, 51% of them appearing once. This sample comprised CD8+ T cells sorted from blood, obtained around week 54, from a patient treated with tofacitinib. These receptors came from a human donor with alopecia areata. CDR3s include the opening cysteine and the closing phenylalanine or tryptophan. The D gene is left open where the match is weak. Size values are once, few and many counts, or a class for expanded clones, and some rows have none.

>NA|TRBJ2-6|NA|TRBV4-1
TGTGCCAGCAGCCAAGATCGAGGGACCGGGGCCAACGTCCTGACTTTC
CASSQDRGTGANVLTF
>NA|TRBJ2-7|NA|TRBV19
TGTGCCAGTAGTAGGGGAACCGAGCAGTACTTC
CASSRGTEQYF
>NA|TRBJ2-5|TRBD2|TRBV2
TGTGCCAGCAGTTTCGGGACTAGCGGGATACAAGAGACCCAGTACTTC
CASSFGTSGIQETQYF
>NA|TRBJ1-5|TRBD1|TRBV6-5
TGTGCCAGCAGTTACAGGGGGCTACACTCCAATCAGCCCCAGCATTTT
CASSYRGLHSNQPQHF
>few|TRBJ1-4|TRBD1|TRBV18
TGTGCCAGCTCACCACTTAAGCTCGGGACAGGGGATGAAAAACTGTTTTTT
CASSPLKLGTGDEKLFF
>NA|TRBJ2-2|NA|TRBV10-3
TGTGCCATCACGCCGGACAGTGTGAACACCGGGGAGCTGTTTTTT
CAITPDSVNTGELFF
>NA|TRBJ2-7|TRBD1|TRBV5-4
TGTGCCAGCAACCCGGACAGGAATTCCTACGAGCAGTACTTC
CASNPDRNSYEQYF
>few|TRBJ1-5|NA|TRBV27
TGTGCCAGCAGTTCATCTAGCAATCAGCCCCAGCATTTT
CASSSSSNQPQHF
>NA|TRBJ2-7|NA|TRBV7-9
TGTGCCAGCAGCTTAGCGGGCGGGGAGAGATACGAGCAGTACTTC
CASSLAGGERYEQYF
>NA|TRBJ1-2|NA|TRBV11-2
TGTGCCAGCAGCCCAACGGACGGTACCTATGGCTACACCTTC
CASSPTDGTYGYTF
>few|TRBJ2-1|NA|TRBV5-1
TGCGCCAGCAACGTCAACTTTAATGAGCAGTTCTTC
CASNVNFNEQFF
>NA|TRBJ1-2|NA|TRBV5-6
TGTGCCAGCAGCTTAGGGGGTGGCCGCTCTGGCTACACCTTC
CASSLGGGRSGYTF
>NA|TRBJ1-3|NA|TRBV5-1
TGCGCCAGCAGCGAGGACGGAAACACCATATATTTT
CASSEDGNTIYF
>NA|TRBJ2-7|NA|TRBV4-2
TGTGCCAGCAGCCAAGAGAGTGCCTACGAGCAGTACTTC
CASSQESAYEQYF
>NA|TRBJ2-7|TRBD1|TRBV7-9
TGTGCCAGCAGCCCCGCGGGACAGGGAAGCTACGAGCAGTACTTC
CASSPAGQGSYEQYF
>few|TRBJ1-6|NA|TRBV27
TGTGCCAGCAGTTCCCTGGGAGCTTATAATTCACCCCTCCACTTT
CASSSLGAYNSPLHF
>NA|TRBJ2-4|NA|TRBV25-1
TGTGCCAGCAGTGAATATGGCGAGGGCAGTGAAAACATTCAGTACTTC
CASSEYGEGSENIQYF
>NA|TRBJ2-1|NA|TRBV30
TGTGCCTGGACAGTGTACAATGAGCAGTTCTTC
CAWTVYNEQFF
>once|TRBJ1-2|NA|TRBV27
TGTGCCAGCAGCCCCGACGGGAACTATGGCTACACCTTC
CASSPDGNYGYTF
>NA|TRBJ2-5|NA|TRBV13
TGTGCCAGCAGCTCACAGCGCGAAGAGACCCAGTACTTC
CASSSQREETQYF
>few|TRBJ2-4|TRBD1|TRBV6-6
TGTGCCAGCAGTGGAAGGGGGCTTGTAGCCAAAAACATTCAGTACTTC
CASSGRGLVAKNIQYF
>NA|TRBJ1-1|TRBD1|TRBV29-1
TGCAGCGCTGCCCCCGGGACAGTGAACACTGAAGCTTTCTTT
CSAAPGTVNTEAFF
>once|TRBJ2-3|NA|TRBV27
TGTGCCAGCAGTCAGCGGTCGGCTGAAGCGCAGTATTTT
CASSQRSAEAQYF
>few|TRBJ2-7|NA|TRBV5-6
TGTGCCAGCAGCTTTAATGGTGGACAACTCTACGAGCAGTACTTC
CASSFNGGQLYEQYF
>NA|TRBJ1-2|TRBD1|TRBV5-6
TGTGCCAGCAGCGAGAACGGACAGGGGGCCGGCTACACCTTC
CASSENGQGAGYTF
>NA|TRBJ2-1|NA|TRBV4-1
TGCGCCAGCAGCCAAGATGTGGAGAACAATGAGCAGTTCTTC
CASSQDVENNEQFF
>NA|TRBJ2-3|NA|TRBV5-6
TGTGCCAGCAGCTTGGAACTCAGTAGCGGGCAGTATTTT
CASSLELSSGQYF
>NA|TRBJ1-1|NA|TRBV27
TGTGCCAGCAGTTCGCACCAGGGGACTGAAGCTTTCTTT
CASSSHQGTEAFF
>once|TRBJ2-7|TRBD1|TRBV27
TGTGCCAGCAGTCTCTTGCCGGGACAGGGTCGGCGGGAGCAGTACTTC
CASSLLPGQGRREQYF
>NA|TRBJ2-3|TRBD1|TRBV18
TGTGCCAGCTCACCACCGGGACAGGGGAGGGCCGGCCCAGATACGCAGTATTTT
CASSPPGQGRAGPDTQYF
>once|TRBJ2-7|NA|TRBV27
TGTGCCAGCAGTTCCCCATTCGCGGGGACCTACGAGCAGTACTTC
CASSSPFAGTYEQYF
>few|TRBJ2-1|NA|TRBV27
TGTGCCAGCAGTCTCATCGGGACTGTGGATGAGCAGTTCTTC
CASSLIGTVDEQFF
>few|TRBJ1-2|NA|TRBV29-1
TGCAGCGGACTAACTAACTATGGCTACACCTTC
CSGLTNYGYTF
>NA|TRBJ2-7|NA|TRBV5-6
TGTGCCAGCAGCCAGGGGTTATTCCGAAAAGCCTACGAGCAGTACTTC
CASSQGLFRKAYEQYF
>once|TRBJ1-5|TRBD1|TRBV27
TGTGCCAGCAGTAACGAGGGGGCGGGGGCCGCGAGCAATCAGCCCCAGCATTTT
CASSNEGAGAASNQPQHF
>NA|TRBJ2-6|TRBD1|TRBV7-6
TGTGCCAGCAGCTTAGGACAGGGCACCTCTGGGGCCAACGTCCTGACTTTC
CASSLGQGTSGANVLTF
>NA|TRBJ2-2|NA|TRBV9
TGTGCCAGCAGCGTAGCAGGGGCGAACACCGGGGAGCTGTTTTTT
CASSVAGANTGELFF
>once|TRBJ1-2|TRBD1|TRBV15
TGTGCCACCAGCAGCCCCGGGACAGGGGTCGGCTACACCTTC
CATSSPGTGVGYTF
>NA|TRBJ2-1|TRBD2|TRBV5-1
TGCGCCAGCAGTCTCACCGGGACTAGCTACAATGAGCAGTTCTTC
CASSLTGTSYNEQFF
>NA|TRBJ2-1|NA|TRBV15
TGTGCCACCAGCAGAGCGTACAATGAGCAGTTCTTC
CATSRAYNEQFF
>NA|TRBJ1-6|NA|TRBV9
TGTGCCAGCAGCCCCTCCGGGGCCGATTCACCCCTCCACTTT
CASSPSGADSPLHF
>few|TRBJ2-5|TRBD1|TRBV6-5
TGTGCCAGCAGGGGACAGAAAGAGACCCAGTACTTC
CASRGQKETQYF
>few|TRBJ1-6|NA|TRBV9
TGTGCCAGCAGCGTAGATTGGGGGCCGAATTCACCCCTCCACTTT
CASSVDWGPNSPLHF
>few|TRBJ2-2|TRBD2|TRBV13
TGTGCCAGCAGCTTAGCCCGAGCGGGGGTGAACACCGGGGAGCTGTTTTTT
CASSLARAGVNTGELFF
>NA|TRBJ2-1|NA|TRBV6-5
TGTGCCAGCAGTTACTCGGAGGGTAATGAGCAGTTCTTC
CASSYSEGNEQFF
>NA|TRBJ1-5|NA|TRBV27
TGTGCCAGCAGTTTAGATGGGAGGGCCTATAGCAATCAGCCCCAGCATTTT
CASSLDGRAYSNQPQHF
>few|TRBJ2-7|TRBD1|TRBV6-1
TGTGCCAGCAGTGCCTATCCGGACAGGCATGAGCAGTACTTC
CASSAYPDRHEQYF